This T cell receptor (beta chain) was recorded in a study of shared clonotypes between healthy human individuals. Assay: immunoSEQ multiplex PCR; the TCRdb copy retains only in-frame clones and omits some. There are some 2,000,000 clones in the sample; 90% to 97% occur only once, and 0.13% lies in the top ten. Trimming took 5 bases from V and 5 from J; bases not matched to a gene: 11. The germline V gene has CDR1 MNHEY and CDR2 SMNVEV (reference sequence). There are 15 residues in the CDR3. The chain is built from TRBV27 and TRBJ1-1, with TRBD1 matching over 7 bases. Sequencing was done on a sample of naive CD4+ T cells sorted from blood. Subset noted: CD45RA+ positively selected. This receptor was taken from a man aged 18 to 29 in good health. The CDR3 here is CASSPNRGPGTEAFF. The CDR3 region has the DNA TGTGCCAGCAGTCCCAACAGGGGCCCAGGGACTGAAGCTTTCTTT.